This T cell receptor (beta chain) was captured by sequencing in a study of T-cell reconstitution after alpha-beta-depleted transplantation in children. Germline assignment: CDR1 SGHDT and CDR2 YYEEEE. The CDR3 has 16 residues. The junction had 13 bases not matched to a gene; V was cut back by 4 bases and J by 7 bases. It was with unique molecular identifiers that the TCRbeta library was prepared. MiXCR, run by TCRdb on the PCR reads, gives a single entry per CDR3 protein. The table lists about 900,000 distinct CDR3 sequences, about 29% of them singletons, with about 28% in the top ten. The specimen was PBMCs, mostly from graft donor cells, collected 360 days after TCRalphabeta/CD19-depleted stem cell transplant. The chain has TRBV5-6 and TRBJ1-1; 10 bases map to TRBD1. This TCR was recovered from a boy younger than two who had a stem cell transplant for SCID, so the T cells may come from the graft donor. For the CDR3, the DNA is TGTGCCAGCAGCCATATAAGGGGGACAGGGGAGGTTGAAGCTTTCTTT. The encoded protein is CASSHIRGTGEVEAFF. The variable domain in full, completed from reference TRBV5-6 and TRBJ1-1, reads DAGVTQSPTHLIKTRGQQVTLRCSPKSGHDTVSWYQQALGQGPQFIFQYYEEEERQRGNFPDRFSGHQFPNYSSELNVNALLLGDSALYLCASSHIRGTGEVEAFFGQGTRLTVV.